The source of this T cell receptor (beta chain) is a study of blood T cells in healthy people across ages. Study-wide points: Total diversity from one million sequenced T cells was likely underestimated. Both naive CD4+ cell counts and diversity were greater in long-lived donors than in aged donors.

Using a J-beta primer mix together with a sample-barcoded 5' primer, a second PCR was run for 7 to 11 cycles. TCRdb ran MiXCR on the 5' RACE reads and lists one entry per CDR3 protein. The sample lists approximately 1.5 million distinct CDR3 sequences, around 35% occurring once. Turning to this clonotype: The antigen is unknown.

CDR3 size: 14 residues. Trimming took off 4 bases at V and 0 bases at J, with 8 bases between the two ends. CDR1 and CDR2 from the germline V gene are LNHDA and SQIVND (reference sequence). Extraction yielded at least 6 micrograms of total RNA per sample. The genes are TRBV19 and TRBJ2-3; D possibly matches TRBD1 or TRBD2 (5 bases each). The sequencing input was blood. This receptor was identified in a woman in her 30s in good health. CDR3 protein: CASSRGESTDTQYF. The CDR3 DNA reads TGTGCCAGTAGTAGAGGGGAAAGCACAGATACGCAGTATTTT.